This T cell receptor beta chain stems from a study of OX40 agonist ivuxolimab in advanced cancers. This CDR3 has 19 residues. CDR1 and CDR2 from the germline V gene are SGHDT and YYEEEE. The J segment lost 7 bases and the V segment lost 4 bases, leaving 24 bases of the junction unmatched. Whole-study findings and limits: CD8+ T cells showed, on average, more clonal expansion than CD4+ cells.

On this clone: Its antigen is as yet unknown.

Blood samples were obtained at baseline, cycle 4 day 1, and cycle 7 day 1. The protocol was immunoSEQ multiplex PCR, while the TCRdb copy is restricted to in-frame clones and leaves out a portion. The table includes about 50,000 clones, about 93% detected once. The rearrangement links TRBV5-6 to TRBJ2-7, with 9 positions matching TRBD1. The source is an adult with an advanced solid tumor such as melanoma, head and neck, liver or kidney cancer. Sequencing used CD4+ or CD8+ T cells sorted from blood, obtained in a trial of the OX40 agonist ivuxolimab. This CDR3 is CASSRLGSTTRDRAREQYF. The DNA of the CDR3 is TGTGCCAGCAGCCGCTTGGGGTCCACTACCCGGGACAGGGCTCGGGAGCAGTACTTC.